This entry concerns a single T cell receptor beta chain. Its antigen is undetermined. The record originates from a study of cytotoxic CD8 clonotypes in ibrutinib-treated CLL. Using immunoSEQ multiplex PCR, the repertoire was profiled, and TCRdb retains in-frame clones only, with some absent. The sample contains over 140,000 clones, 80% of which appear only once. Points from the study as a whole: Baseline clonality, above age-matched healthy donor levels, tracked circulating CD8+ T-cell counts. Clonality increased with ibrutinib response but returned toward baseline at progression.

The TCR sequence derives from a human donor with chronic lymphocytic leukemia. The source was PBMCs, collected after 36 months of ibrutinib treatment.

CDR3 nucleotide sequence: TGTGCCAGTACCAATATCGGGACAGTGACCTCGGCTTTCTTT. The encoded protein is CASTNIGTVTSAFF. The rearrangement uses TRBV19 and TRBJ1-1; 7 bases agree with TRBD1. This CDR3 is built from 14 residues. CDR1 LNHDA and CDR2 SQIVND come from the germline V gene (reference sequence). V was clipped by 7 bases and J by 11 bases; unmatched bases: 16.